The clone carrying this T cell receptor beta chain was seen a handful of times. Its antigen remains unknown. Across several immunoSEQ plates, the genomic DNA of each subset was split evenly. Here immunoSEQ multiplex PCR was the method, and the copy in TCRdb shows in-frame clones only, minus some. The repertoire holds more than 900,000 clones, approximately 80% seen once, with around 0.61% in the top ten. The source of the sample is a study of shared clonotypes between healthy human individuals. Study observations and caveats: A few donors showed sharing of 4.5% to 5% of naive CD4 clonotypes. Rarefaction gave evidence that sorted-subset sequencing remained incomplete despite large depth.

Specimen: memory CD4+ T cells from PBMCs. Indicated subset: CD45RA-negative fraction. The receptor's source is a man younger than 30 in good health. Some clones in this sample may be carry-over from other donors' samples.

The CDR3 here is CASSLFRGSYEQYF. DNA of the CDR3: TGTGCCAGCAGCTTATTTCGGGGTTCCTACGAGCAGTACTTC. The chain uses TRBV7-2 and TRBJ2-7, with D perhaps matching TRBD2 (5 bases). V was pared by 2 bases and J by 1 base, with 9 bases between. This CDR3 has 14 amino acids. Germline V gene lookup returns CDR1 SGHTA and CDR2 FQGNSA.